The clone carrying this T cell receptor (beta chain) was observed many times. Its antigen is unidentified. Via MiXCR, TCRdb re-called the RACE reads, giving one row per CDR3 protein. The data hold approximately 400,000 distinct CDR3 sequences, with about 4.4% observed a single time. This sample was taken from a study of human T cells and chemical hapten exposure. About the study: Sensitizing treatment utilized 2% DPC over a roughly 2 cm by roughly 2 cm portion of upper inner arm skin.

Points from the study as a whole: Those TCRs sitting above 1 in 1000 frequency stayed the same with DPC sensitization.

The time point here: patch test 1, 2 weeks after DPC sensitization. As for treatment: therapeutic diphenylcyclopropenone sensitization with weekly scalp DPC. From germline, CDR1 is MNHEY and CDR2 SVGEGT. V lost 10 bases to trimming and J lost 6 bases; unmatched junction nucleotides: 16. The CDR3 sequence is 15 residues long. The V gene is TRBV6-2 or TRBV6-3, the J gene TRBJ2-3; 7 nucleotides align to TRBD1. This receptor was taken from a woman between 50 and 59 years old with alopecia areata. Some clones in this sample may be carry-over from other donors' samples. This material consisted of whole blood, taken in connection with sensitization to the hapten diphenylcyclopropenone (DPC). The DNA for the CDR3 is TGTGCCACCTCCGGGACAGACATCCAAACGGATACGCAGTATTTT. The encoded protein is CATSGTDIQTDTQYF.